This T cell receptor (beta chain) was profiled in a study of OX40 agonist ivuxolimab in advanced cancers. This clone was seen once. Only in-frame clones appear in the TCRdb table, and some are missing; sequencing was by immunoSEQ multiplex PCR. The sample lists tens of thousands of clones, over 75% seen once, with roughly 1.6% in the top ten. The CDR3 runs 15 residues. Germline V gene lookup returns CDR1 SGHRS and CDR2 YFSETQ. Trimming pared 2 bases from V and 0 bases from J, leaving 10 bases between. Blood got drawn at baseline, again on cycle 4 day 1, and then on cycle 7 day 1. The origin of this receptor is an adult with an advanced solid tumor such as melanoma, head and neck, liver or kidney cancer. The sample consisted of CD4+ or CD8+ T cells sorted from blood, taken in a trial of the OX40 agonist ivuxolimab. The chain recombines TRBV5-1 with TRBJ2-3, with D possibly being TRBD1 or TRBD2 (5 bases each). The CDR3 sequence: CASSFFGASTDTQYF. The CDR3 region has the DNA TGCGCCAGCAGCTTTTTCGGGGCTAGCACAGATACGCAGTATTTT.